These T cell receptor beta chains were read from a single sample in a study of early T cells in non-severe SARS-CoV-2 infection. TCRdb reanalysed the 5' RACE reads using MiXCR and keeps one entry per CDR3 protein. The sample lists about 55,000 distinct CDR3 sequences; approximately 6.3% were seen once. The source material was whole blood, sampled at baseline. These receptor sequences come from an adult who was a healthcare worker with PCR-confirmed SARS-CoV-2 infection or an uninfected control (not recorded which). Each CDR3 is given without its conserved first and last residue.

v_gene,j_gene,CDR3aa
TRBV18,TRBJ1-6,ASSETQGFNH
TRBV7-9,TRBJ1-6,ASSPGDSPLH
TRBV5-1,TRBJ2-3,ASSLGQGATDTQY
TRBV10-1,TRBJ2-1,ASSEHIGGNEQF
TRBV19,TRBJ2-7,ASSIFWEQY
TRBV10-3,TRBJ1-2,AISPLGGATTDYGYT
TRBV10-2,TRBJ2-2,ASSGAQGTGELF
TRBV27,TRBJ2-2,ASSLLAGGRTGELF
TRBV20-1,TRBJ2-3,SATSERTDTQY
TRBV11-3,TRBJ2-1,ASSLRLGGWNEQF
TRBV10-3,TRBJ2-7,ATGEARTYAYEQY
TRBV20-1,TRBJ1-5,SARDSNQPQH
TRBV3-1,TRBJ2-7,ASSPGLAVYEQY
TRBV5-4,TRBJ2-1,ASSPTSGGAYNEQF
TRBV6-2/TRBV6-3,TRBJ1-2,ASRRTGPNYGYT
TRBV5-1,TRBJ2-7,ASSSQSEGEQY
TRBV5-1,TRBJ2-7,ASSLGQGGSSYEQY
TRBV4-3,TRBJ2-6,ASSQDLSTGAPGANVLT
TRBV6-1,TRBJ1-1,ASSEAGGGSNTEAF
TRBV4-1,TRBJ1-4,ASSPSKGGDEKLF
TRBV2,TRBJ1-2,ASRVWGGRSYGYT
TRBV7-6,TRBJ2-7,ASSLRTEAYEQY
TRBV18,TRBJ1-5,ASSFQGRDQPQH
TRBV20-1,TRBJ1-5,SASSVFGQSISNQPQH